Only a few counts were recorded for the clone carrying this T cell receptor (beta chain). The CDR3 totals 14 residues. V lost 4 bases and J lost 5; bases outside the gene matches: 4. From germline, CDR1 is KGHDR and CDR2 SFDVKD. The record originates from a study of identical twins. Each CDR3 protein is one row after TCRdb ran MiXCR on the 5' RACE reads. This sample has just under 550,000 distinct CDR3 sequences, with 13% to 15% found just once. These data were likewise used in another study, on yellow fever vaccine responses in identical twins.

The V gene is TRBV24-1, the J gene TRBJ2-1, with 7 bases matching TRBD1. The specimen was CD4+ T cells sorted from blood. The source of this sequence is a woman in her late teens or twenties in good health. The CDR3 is CATSDPTGDNEQFF. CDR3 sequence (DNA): TGTGCCACCAGTGACCCCACAGGGGACAATGAGCAGTTCTTC.